A single sample is the source of the 21 T cell receptor beta chains below, sequenced in a study of blood T cell repertoires in COVID-19. TCRdb keeps only in-frame clones here, not all; method: immunoSEQ multiplex PCR. The table lists 250,000 to 350,000 clones, 90% of them singletons. The material sequenced was peripheral blood. The receptors derive from a woman in her 30s with COVID-19, enrolled during active disease.

About this clone: Given a much more abundant clone one base away, this may be a read error. Other DNA sequences of this sample code for an identical CDR3. The rearrangement links TRBV6-5 to TRBJ2-2, with D possibly matching TRBD2 (5 bases). The CDR3 contains 15 residues. Germline assignment: CDR1 MNHEY and CDR2 SVGAGI. With 0 bases removed from V and 4 bases from J, the gap between germline ends came to 9 bases. This chain's CDR3 is CASSYSNSGTGELFF. CDR3 nucleotides: TGTGCCAGCAGTTACTCGAACAGCGGCACCGGGGAGCTGTTTTTT.

This clone was detected only once. The chain carries TRBV6-6 and TRBJ1-6, with D tentatively TRBD1 (6 bases). Germline CDR1 reads MNHNY; CDR2 reads SVGAGI (reference sequence). CDR3 length: 14 residues. Trimming removed 7 bases at V and 6 bases at J, with 13 bases between. The CDR3 region has the DNA TGTGCCAGCAAAAACGGGACACCTAATTCACCCCTCCACTTT. This sequence encodes CASKNGTPNSPLHF.

This chain connects TRBV9 to TRBJ2-3; 9 nucleotides agree with TRBD1. J lost 2 bases, V lost 2 bases, and 9 bases had no gene match. This CDR3 region has 17 residues. In germline, CDR1 is SGDLS, CDR2 YYNGEE. For the CDR3, the DNA is TGTGCCAGCAGCGTTAATCCCGGGACAGGGTACACAGATACGCAGTATTTT. This encodes CASSVNPGTGYTDTQYF.

The J gene is TRBJ1-4, the V gene TRBV4-1; 7 nucleotides line up with TRBD1. In germline, CDR1 is MGHRA, CDR2 YSYEKL. The CDR3 spans 15 residues. J gave up 8 bases and V 4 bases, and 10 bases lay outside the gene matches. CDR3 nucleotide sequence: TGCGCCAGCAGCCCCGCCGACAGGGATCAGGAAAAACTGTTTTTT. This codes for CASSPADRDQEKLFF.

The rearrangement uses TRBV15 and TRBJ1-2; 8 nucleotides align to TRBD1. V lost 3 bases, J lost 6 bases, and 12 bases stayed unmatched. The length of the CDR3 is 16 residues. Germline V CDR1 and CDR2: LNHNV, YYDKDF (reference sequence). The CDR3 loop reads CATSSSLRTGMDGYTF. CDR3 nucleotides: TGTGCCACCAGCAGTTCCCTCCGGACAGGGATGGATGGCTACACCTTC.

This clone was counted only a few times. The rearrangement uses TRBV24-1 and TRBJ1-2; no definite D call. Trimming stripped 3 bases from V and 8 bases from J, with 12 bases between. Per germline, CDR1 KGHDR and CDR2 SFDVKD. There are 13 residues in the CDR3. The CDR3 nucleotides read TGTGCCACCAGTGATCCCGATTTGACAGGCTACACCTTC. It translates to CATSDPDLTGYTF.

The genes are TRBV18 and TRBJ2-2; 7 bases are shared with TRBD2. The CDR3 has 15 residues. Germline values: CDR1 KGHSH, CDR2 LQKENI. J was trimmed by 4 bases and V by 2 bases; bases with no gene match: 4. Here the CDR3 DNA reads TGTGCCAGCTCACCAGCTAGCGGAGCCACCGGGGAGCTGTTTTTT. Residues: CASSPASGATGELFF.

The gene calls are TRBV18 and TRBJ1-3, with TRBD1 as a possible D gene (6 bases). Germline V CDR1 and CDR2: KGHSH, LQKENI. CDR3 length: 16 amino acids. V lost 5 bases and J 0 bases, leaving 14 bases between the germline ends. The CDR3 protein is CASSSGQINSGNTIYF. The CDR3 coding sequence is TGTGCCAGCTCATCAGGACAGATTAACTCTGGAAACACCATATATTTT.

The chain couples TRBV5-5 to TRBJ2-2; the match to TRBD1 covers 12 bases. Germline V CDR1 and CDR2: SGHKS, YYEKEE (reference sequence). Germline trimming cut 10 bases from V and 6 bases from J; bases unmatched to any gene: 10. CDR3 size: 15 residues. DNA of the CDR3: TGTGCCGGGGGGCACGGGACAGGGGGCTCCGGGGAGCTGTTTTTT. Its translation: CAGGHGTGGSGELFF.

This clone was seen just once. The gene calls are TRBV18 and TRBJ2-7, with 15 positions matching TRBD2. CDR3 length: 16 amino acids. CDR1 and CDR2 (germline): KGHSH, LQKENI. J gave up 7 bases and V 2 bases, and 6 bases lay outside the gene matches. The chain's CDR3 is CASSPNGLAGGGEQYF. The DNA of the CDR3 is TGTGCCAGCTCACCAAACGGACTAGCGGGAGGGGGAGAGCAGTACTTC.

The rearrangement links TRBV6-5 to TRBJ2-7; 7 nucleotides match TRBD1. Germline-derived CDR1 and CDR2 are MNHEY and SVGAGI. There are 14 residues in the CDR3. After removal of 0 bases from V and 4 bases from J, the junction contained 3 bases not matched to a gene. CDR3 region: CASSYSYRGYEQYF. The CDR3 DNA follows: TGTGCCAGCAGTTACTCGTACAGGGGATACGAGCAGTACTTC.

CDR3 residues: CASSSTGNTGELFF. The CDR3 DNA follows: TGCGCCAGCAGCTCGACAGGGAACACCGGGGAGCTGTTTTTT. The rearrangement joins TRBV5-1 to TRBJ2-2; tentatively, D is TRBD1 (6 bases). Trimming took 3 bases from V and 1 from J, leaving 7 bases between them. In germline, CDR1 is SGHRS, CDR2 YFSETQ. This CDR3 region has 14 residues.

V and J are TRBV19 and TRBJ1-1; D is perhaps TRBD1 (5 bases). V was trimmed by 7 bases and J by 4 bases, leaving 13 bases between them. Germline values: CDR1 LNHDA, CDR2 SQIVND (reference sequence). The CDR3 is 13 residues long. As DNA, the CDR3 is TGTGCCAGTACCATTGGGAGGGGCACTGAAGCTTTCTTT. Its protein is CASTIGRGTEAFF. The entire variable domain, with the rest obtained from reference TRBV19 and TRBJ1-1, is as follows: DGGITQSPKYLFRKEGQNVTLSCEQNLNHDAMYWYRQDPGQGLRLIYYSQIVNDFQKGDIAEGYSVSREKKESFPLTVTSAQKNPTAFYLCASTIGRGTEAFFGQGTRLTVV.

The chain joins TRBV3-1 (or the pseudogene TRBV3-2) to TRBJ2-7, with 9 positions matching TRBD2. CDR1 is LGHDT, CDR2 YNNKEL, per germline (reference sequence). V lost 0 bases, J lost 4 bases, and 7 bases stayed unmatched. The CDR3 is 16 amino acids. The DNA for the CDR3 is TGTGCCAGCAGCCAAGATCGGGCTAGCGGGGTATACGAGCAGTACTTC. It codes for CASSQDRASGVYEQYF.

The chain carries TRBV9 and TRBJ1-1; 8 bases align to TRBD1. The CDR3 is 15 residues long. CDR1 and CDR2 (germline): SGDLS, YYNGEE. The V and J ends lost 0 bases and 3 bases, in that order; junction bases with no gene match: 4. As DNA, the CDR3 is TGTGCCAGCAGCGTAGCCCAGGGGGCGGACACTGAAGCTTTCTTT. Amino acids: CASSVAQGADTEAFF.

The CDR3 DNA reads as TGTGCCTGGAGTGTAGGCCAGGGGGCGGACGAGCAGTACTTC. Its translation: CAWSVGQGADEQYF. The V call is TRBV30, the J call TRBJ2-7; 8 bases align to TRBD1. Losses at the gene ends were 0 bases for V and 5 bases for J; bases not matched to a gene: 6. CDR3 length: 14 amino acids. CDR1 is GTSNPN, CDR2 SVGIG, per germline (reference sequence).

This clone was detected once. The CDR3 loop reads CASSLVAGGEQYF. DNA for the CDR3: TGTGCCAGCAGCTTAGTAGCGGGAGGGGAGCAGTACTTC. The genes are TRBV11-3 and TRBJ2-7; 11 bases agree with TRBD2. Germline V gives CDR1 SGHNT, CDR2 YENEEA. This CDR3 is built from 13 residues. Trimming at V came to 1 base and at J to 7 bases, leaving 0 bases not matched to a gene. Supplemented by reference TRBV11-3 and TRBJ2-7, the full variable domain reads EAGVVQSPRYKIIEKKQPVAFWCNPISGHNTLYWYLQNLGQGPELLIRYENEEAVDDSQLPKDRFSAERLKGVDSTLKIQPAELGDSAVYLCASSLVAGGEQYFGPGTRLTVT.

V is TRBV7-9 and J is TRBJ1-5; D remains ambiguous. The CDR3 totals 14 residues. The V and J ends lost 8 bases and 7 bases respectively, with 18 bases between them. CDR1 SEHNR and CDR2 FQNEAQ come from the germline V gene (reference sequence). DNA of the CDR3: TGTGCCAGCCAACCCCTGGGAGTCCAGCAGCCCCAGCATTTT. Its translation: CASQPLGVQQPQHF. Based on the CDR3 plus reference TRBV7-9 and TRBJ1-5, the full variable domain is DTGVSQNPRHKITKRGQNVTFRCDPISEHNRLYWYRQTLGQGPEFLTYFQNEAQLEKSRLLSDRFSAERPKGSFSTLEIQRTEQGDSAMYLCASQPLGVQQPQHFGDGTRLSIL.

This chain connects TRBV5-1 to TRBJ2-3; weak D call: TRBD2 (6 bases). Germline V lookup: CDR1 SGHRS, CDR2 YFSETQ. CDR3 size: 15 residues. With 4 bases removed from V and 2 bases from J, the gap between germline ends came to 14 bases. CDR3 nucleotides: TGCGCCAGCAGCGGTATTGGGGAGGACACAGATACGCAGTATTTT. Amino acid sequence: CASSGIGEDTDTQYF.

This chain links TRBV24-1 with TRBJ2-1; 9 bases fit TRBD2. V was clipped by 3 bases and J by 4 bases; unmatched bases: 9. The CDR3 is 17 amino acids. The V gene's germline CDR1 is KGHDR and CDR2 SFDVKD. This CDR3 is CATSDPATSGKYNEQFF. The CDR3 coding sequence is TGTGCCACCAGTGATCCGGCGACTAGCGGAAAATACAATGAGCAGTTCTTC.

This clone has ten or more counts. V usage is TRBV7-2 and J usage is TRBJ1-4, with 8 nucleotides matching TRBD1. CDR1 and CDR2 from the germline V gene are SGHTA and FQGNSA. The J segment lost 5 bases and the V segment lost 5 bases, leaving 7 bases of the junction unmatched. The CDR3 has 15 amino acids. In nucleotides, the CDR3 is TGTGCCAGCAGCCCGCGGACAGGGAACAATGAAAAACTGTTTTTT. As protein: CASSPRTGNNEKLFF.